The 13 T cell receptor beta chains below were found in one sample sequenced in a study of control samples from healthy donors and cancer patients. Assay used: immunoSEQ multiplex PCR; TCRdb lists only in-frame clones, some missing. The data show 80,000 to 100,000 clones, over 60% seen once. Material: blood. The receptors were gathered from a woman younger than 45 in good health.

Worth noting for this clone: The identical CDR3 is also encoded by other nucleotide sequences in the sample. CDR3 protein: CASSQGRTGGYTEAFF. The CDR3 DNA follows: TGCGCCAGCAGCCAAGGACGAACAGGGGGCTACACTGAAGCTTTCTTT. The chain is built from TRBV4-3 and TRBJ1-1; 9 bases match TRBD1. Per the germline V gene, CDR1 is LGHNA and CDR2 is YSLEER. The CDR3 is 16 amino acids. With V trimmed by 1 base and J by 3 bases, 6 bases remained unmatched.

V is TRBV5-1 and J is TRBJ2-7; 9 bases match TRBD2. This CDR3 has 13 amino acids. V lost 2 bases, J lost 7 bases, and 4 bases stayed unmatched. Germline V CDR1 and CDR2: SGHRS, YFSETQ. In DNA, the CDR3 is TGCGCCAGCAGCTTTGCGGGGGGGCGGGAGCAGTACTTC. This translates into CASSFAGGREQYF.

The chain recombines TRBV24-1 with TRBJ1-3; D unresolved. Germline V gene lookup returns CDR1 KGHDR and CDR2 SFDVKD. The CDR3 totals 14 residues. V lost 8 bases and J 2 bases, leaving 12 bases between the germline ends. CDR3 region: CATMSRGPGNTIYF. CDR3 DNA sequence: TGTGCCACCATGAGTAGAGGGCCTGGAAACACCATATATTTT.

This chain links TRBV7-2 with TRBJ1-3; 7 bases match TRBD1. V lost 6 bases to trimming and J lost 0 bases; unmatched junction nucleotides: 5. The CDR3 sequence is 15 residues long. Germline CDR1 is SGHTA and CDR2 is FQGNSA. CDR3: CASRRTGDSGNTIYF. The CDR3 nucleotides read TGTGCCAGCAGGCGAACAGGGGACTCTGGAAACACCATATATTTT. The whole variable domain, filled in from reference TRBV7-2 and TRBJ1-3, reads GAGVSQSPSNKVTEKGKDVELRCDPISGHTALYWYRQSLGQGLEFLIYFQGNSAPDKSGLPSDRFSAERTGGSVSTLTIQRTQQEDSAVYLCASRRTGDSGNTIYFGEGSWLTVV.

The chain uses TRBV7-8 and TRBJ2-7, with no clear D. The CDR3 has 13 residues. Germline V CDR1 and CDR2: SGHVS, FQNEAQ. V lost 0 bases and J lost 0, with 3 bases in between. The CDR3 DNA follows: TGTGCCAGCAGCTTAGCGGTCTCCTACGAGCAGTACTTC. This gives the protein CASSLAVSYEQYF. Full variable domain (remainder filled in from reference TRBV7-8 and TRBJ2-7): GAGVSQSPRYKVAKRGQDVALRCDPISGHVSLFWYQQALGQGPEFLTYFQNEAQLDKSGLPSDRFFAERPEGSVSTLKIQRTQQEDSAVYLCASSLAVSYEQYFGPGTRLTVT.

This chain links TRBV19 with TRBJ1-3, with a weak D call TRBD1 (5 bases). The CDR3 spans 14 residues. In germline, CDR1 is LNHDA, CDR2 SQIVND (reference sequence). V dropped 5 bases and J dropped 2 bases, with 10 bases sitting between them. CDR3 sequence (DNA): TGTGCCAGTAGTGAGACAGCGACTGGAAACACCATATATTTT. This sequence encodes CASSETATGNTIYF. The whole variable domain, remainder taken from reference TRBV19 and TRBJ1-3, is DGGITQSPKYLFRKEGQNVTLSCEQNLNHDAMYWYRQDPGQGLRLIYYSQIVNDFQKGDIAEGYSVSREKKESFPLTVTSAQKNPTAFYLCASSETATGNTIYFGEGSWLTVV.

The rearrangement uses TRBV7-2 and TRBJ2-5, with TRBD2 identical over 8 bases. This CDR3 is built from 16 residues. V gave up 5 bases and J gave up 3 bases; unmatched junction bases: 11. CDR1 and CDR2 from the germline V gene are SGHTA and FQGNSA. CDR3 bases: TGTGCCAGCAGCCCTAGAGGGACGGGGGGGAAAGAGACCCAGTACTTC. This codes for CASSPRGTGGKETQYF.

The V and J genes are TRBV5-6 and TRBJ1-2; possibly TRBD1 for D (6 bases). Germline CDR1 reads SGHDT; CDR2 reads YYEEEE. The CDR3 has 15 residues. V was trimmed by 0 bases and J by 8 bases, leaving 17 bases between them. The CDR3 coding sequence is TGTGCCAGCAGCTTGGCCAGGGGCGGGGGCCGAGGCTACACCTTC. Its translation is CASSLARGGGRGYTF.

This CDR3 is CASRTRDSYNEKLFF. The CDR3 DNA sequence: TGTGCCAGTAGGACTCGGGACAGTTATAATGAAAAACTGTTTTTT. The J gene is TRBJ1-4, the V gene TRBV19; TRBD1 aligns across 7 bases. J gave up 4 bases and V 6 bases, and 8 bases lay outside the gene matches. The germline CDR1 and CDR2 sequences are LNHDA and SQIVND (reference sequence). This CDR3 is 15 amino acids long.

Regarding this clone: At one end the junction does not follow the germline gene, possibly because of a read error. This sequence joins TRBV7-7 and TRBJ2-1, with 11 bases that match TRBD1. The CDR3 spans 15 residues. Germline CDR1 and CDR2: SSHAT and FNYEAQ (reference sequence). CDR3 sequence reads: CASSQGQGVGNEQFF. CDR3 DNA: TGTGCTAGCAGCCAGGGACAGGGGGTCGGCAATGAGCAGTTCTTC.

The rearrangement joins TRBV9 to TRBJ2-1, with 12 bases fitting TRBD1. This CDR3 is built from 17 residues. Germline values: CDR1 SGDLS, CDR2 YYNGEE. Trimming took 3 bases from V and 4 from J; bases not matched to a gene: 8. DNA of the CDR3: TGTGCCAGCAGCGAGGGACAGGGGGCCGGATTTTACAATGAGCAGTTCTTC. Translation: CASSEGQGAGFYNEQFF.

CDR3 sequence reads: CASGRNEQYF. The CDR3 coding sequence is TGTGCCAGTGGGAGGAACGAGCAGTACTTC. J is TRBJ2-7 and V is TRBV6-5; D is possibly TRBD2 (6 bases). CDR1 is MNHEY and CDR2 is SVGAGI in the germline V gene. The CDR3 is made up of 10 amino acids. V shed 9 bases and J shed 5 bases, with 8 bases lying between them.

The chain uses TRBV5-4 and TRBJ2-5, with a weak D call TRBD2 (5 bases). With 4 bases removed from V and 5 bases from J, the gap between germline ends came to 18 bases. The CDR3 has 15 residues. Germline values: CDR1 SGHNT, CDR2 YYREEE (reference sequence). The CDR3 is CASSPEAYGLETQYF. In DNA form, the CDR3 reads TGTGCCAGCAGCCCGGAGGCGTACGGGCTGGAGACCCAGTACTTC.